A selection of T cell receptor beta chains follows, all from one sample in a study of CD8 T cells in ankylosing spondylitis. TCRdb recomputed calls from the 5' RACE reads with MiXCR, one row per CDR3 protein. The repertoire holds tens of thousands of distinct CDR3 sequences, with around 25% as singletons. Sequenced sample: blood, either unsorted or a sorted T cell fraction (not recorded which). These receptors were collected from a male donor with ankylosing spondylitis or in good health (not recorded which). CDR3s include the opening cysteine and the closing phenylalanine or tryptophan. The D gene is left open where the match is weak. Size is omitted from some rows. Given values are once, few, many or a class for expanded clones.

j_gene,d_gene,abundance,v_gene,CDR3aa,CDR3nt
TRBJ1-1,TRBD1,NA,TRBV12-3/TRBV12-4,CASSARDRGNTEAFF,TGTGCCAGCAGTGCACGGGACAGAGGGAACACTGAAGCTTTCTTT
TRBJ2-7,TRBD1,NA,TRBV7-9,CASSLGWGQSYEQYF,TGTGCCAGCAGCTTAGGATGGGGACAGTCCTACGAGCAGTACTTC
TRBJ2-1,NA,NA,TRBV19,CASSIGLAEQFF,TGTGCCAGTAGTATTGGGCTGGCTGAGCAGTTCTTC
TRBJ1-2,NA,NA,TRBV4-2,CASSQSLNYGYTF,TGTGCCAGCAGCCAGAGCTTAAACTATGGCTACACCTTC
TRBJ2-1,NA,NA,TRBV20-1,CSARFHSSYNEQFF,TGCAGTGCTAGGTTCCACAGCTCCTACAATGAGCAGTTCTTC
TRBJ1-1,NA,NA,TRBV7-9,CASSPNGGGAFF,TGTGCCAGCAGTCCAAACGGCGGCGGAGCTTTCTTT
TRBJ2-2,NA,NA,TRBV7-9,CASSPFRQLPELFF,TGTGCCAGCAGTCCTTTTAGACAGTTACCGGAGCTGTTTTTT
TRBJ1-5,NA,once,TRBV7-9,CASSLVGGPPDQPQHF,TGTGCCAGCAGCTTAGTCGGTGGACCGCCGGATCAGCCCCAGCATTTT
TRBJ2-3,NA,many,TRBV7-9,CASSLVGPDTQYF,TGTGCCAGCAGCTTAGTTGGTCCAGATACGCAGTATTTT
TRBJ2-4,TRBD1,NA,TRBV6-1,CASSPGTGVLAYIQYF,TGTGCCAGCAGTCCTGGGACAGGGGTTTTGGCTTACATTCAGTACTTC
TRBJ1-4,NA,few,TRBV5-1,CASSPNAGGEKLFF,TGCGCCAGCAGCCCGAACGCGGGGGGAGAAAAACTGTTTTTT
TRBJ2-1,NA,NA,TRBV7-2,CASSLGPFIEQFF,TGTGCCAGCAGCTTAGGCCCCTTCATCGAGCAGTTCTTC
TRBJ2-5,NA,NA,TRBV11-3,CASSSLGMYQETQYF,TGTGCCAGCAGCTCGTTGGGGATGTACCAAGAGACCCAGTACTTC
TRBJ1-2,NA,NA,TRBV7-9,CASSFSGGRDYGYTF,TGTGCCAGCAGCTTTTCGGGGGGGCGCGACTATGGCTACACCTTC
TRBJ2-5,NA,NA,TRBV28,CASSSLGTYGGAQETQYF,TGTGCCAGCAGTTCGCTCGGGACTTATGGGGGGGCCCAAGAGACCCAGTACTTC
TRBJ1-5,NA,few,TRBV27,CASNLPRAQPQHF,TGTGCCAGCAACCTTCCCCGGGCTCAGCCCCAGCATTTT
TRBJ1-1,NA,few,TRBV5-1,CASSLGGINTEAFF,TGCGCCAGCAGCTTGGGGGGTATAAACACTGAAGCTTTCTTT
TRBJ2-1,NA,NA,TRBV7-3,CASSPGERGYNEQFF,TGTGCCAGCAGTCCGGGGGAGAGAGGATACAATGAGCAGTTCTTC
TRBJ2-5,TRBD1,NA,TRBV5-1,CASGPGQVQETQYF,TGCGCCAGCGGACCGGGACAGGTCCAAGAGACCCAGTACTTC
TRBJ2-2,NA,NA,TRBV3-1,CASSQGYRLNTGELFF,TGTGCCAGCAGCCAAGGGTATAGGCTGAACACCGGGGAGCTGTTTTTT
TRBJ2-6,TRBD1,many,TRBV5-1,CASSIGTGSGANVLTF,TGCGCCAGCAGCATAGGGACAGGGTCTGGGGCCAACGTCCTGACTTTC
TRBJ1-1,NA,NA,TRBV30,CAWSVLPGTEAFF,TGTGCCTGGAGTGTACTCCCGGGGACTGAAGCTTTCTTT
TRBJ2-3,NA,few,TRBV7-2,CASSLAGGPTDTQYF,TGTGCCAGCAGCTTAGCGGGGGGACCCACAGATACGCAGTATTTT
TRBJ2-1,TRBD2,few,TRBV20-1,CSARDSAGPDYEQFF,TGCAGTGCTAGGGATTCAGCGGGACCGGATTATGAGCAGTTCTTC
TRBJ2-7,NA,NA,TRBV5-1,CASSFGAVSYEQYF,TGCGCCAGCAGCTTTGGAGCGGTATCCTACGAGCAGTACTTC
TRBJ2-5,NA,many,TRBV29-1,CSVEITGETQYF,TGCAGCGTTGAAATTACAGGAGAGACCCAGTACTTC
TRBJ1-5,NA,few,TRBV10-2,CASSDKGFGNQPQHF,TGCGCCAGCAGTGATAAGGGGTTTGGCAATCAGCCCCAGCATTTT
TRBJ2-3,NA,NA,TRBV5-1,CASSADRKGSDTQYF,TGCGCCAGCAGCGCCGACAGGAAGGGGTCAGATACGCAGTATTTT
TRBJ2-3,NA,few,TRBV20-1,CSALGASITDTQYF,TGCAGTGCTCTTGGGGCATCGATCACAGATACGCAGTATTTT
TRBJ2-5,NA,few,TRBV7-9,CASTTGQSQETQYF,TGTGCCAGCACCACCGGACAAAGCCAAGAGACCCAGTACTTC
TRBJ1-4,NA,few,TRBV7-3,CASSPTGATNEKLFF,TGTGCCAGCAGCCCGACAGGAGCAACTAATGAAAAACTGTTTTTT
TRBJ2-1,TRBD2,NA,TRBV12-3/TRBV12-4,CASSRSGSTDNEQFF,TGTGCCAGCAGCCGAAGCGGGAGTACGGACAATGAGCAGTTCTTC
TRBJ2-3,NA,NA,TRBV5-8,CASSLAASDTQYF,TGTGCCAGCAGCTTGGCAGCCTCAGATACGCAGTATTTT
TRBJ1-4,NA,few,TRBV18,CASSPGSSYEKLFF,TGTGCCAGCTCACCAGGTTCTTCGTATGAAAAACTGTTTTTT
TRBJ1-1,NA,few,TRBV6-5,CASSRADTEAFF,TGTGCCAGCAGTCGGGCTGACACTGAAGCTTTCTTT
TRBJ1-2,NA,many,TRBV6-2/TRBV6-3,CASTLSGAYGYTF,TGTGCCAGCACCTTGTCCGGCGCCTATGGCTACACCTTC
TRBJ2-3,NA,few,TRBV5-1,CASRPGFTADTQYF,TGCGCCAGCCGACCGGGATTCACAGCAGATACGCAGTATTTT
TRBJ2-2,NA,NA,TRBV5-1,CASSLEWTGELFF,TGCGCCAGCAGCTTGGAGTGGACCGGGGAGCTGTTTTTT
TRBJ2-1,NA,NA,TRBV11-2,CASSLGKNEQFF,TGTGCCAGCAGCTTGGGTAAGAATGAGCAGTTCTTC
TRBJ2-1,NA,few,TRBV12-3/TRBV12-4,CASKIVSSSNEQFF,TGTGCCAGCAAAATAGTTAGTTCCTCCAATGAGCAGTTCTTC
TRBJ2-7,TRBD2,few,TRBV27,CASRDLAGGQYEQYF,TGTGCCAGCAGGGACTTAGCGGGAGGCCAGTACGAGCAGTACTTC
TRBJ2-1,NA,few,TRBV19,CASSMQGTYNEQFF,TGTGCCAGTAGTATGCAGGGGACCTACAATGAGCAGTTCTTC
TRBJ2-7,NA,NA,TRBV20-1,CSARPEILTVINEQYF,TGCAGTGCTAGACCCGAAATACTGACAGTTATCAACGAGCAGTACTTC
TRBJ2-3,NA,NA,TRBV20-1,CSARTLRTDTQYF,TGCAGTGCTAGAACTCTGCGCACAGATACGCAGTATTTT
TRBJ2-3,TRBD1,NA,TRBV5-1,CASSSGTGADTQYF,TGCGCCAGCTCCTCCGGGACAGGGGCGGATACGCAGTATTTT
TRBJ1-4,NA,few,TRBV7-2,CASSRSEATTNEKLFF,TGTGCCAGCAGCCGCTCGGAGGCAACAACTAATGAAAAACTGTTTTTT
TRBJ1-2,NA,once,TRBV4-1,CASSPETEGLNYGYTF,TGCGCCAGCAGCCCCGAAACAGAGGGACTTAACTATGGCTACACCTTC
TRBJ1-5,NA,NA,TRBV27,CASSFPNQPQHF,TGTGCCAGCAGTTTTCCTAATCAGCCCCAGCATTTT
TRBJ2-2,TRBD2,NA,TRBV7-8,CASSFRLADAGELFF,TGTGCCAGCAGCTTTCGTCTAGCGGACGCCGGGGAGCTGTTTTTT
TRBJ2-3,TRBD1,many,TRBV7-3,CASSLDRGRDTQYF,TGTGCCAGCAGCTTAGACAGGGGAAGAGATACGCAGTATTTT
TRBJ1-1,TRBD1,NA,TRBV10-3,CAISESATGTGVNTEAFF,TGTGCCATCAGTGAGTCGGCGACCGGGACAGGGGTGAACACTGAAGCTTTCTTT
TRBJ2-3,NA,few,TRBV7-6,CASSLGSAVADTQYF,TGTGCCAGCAGCTTAGGTTCGGCGGTCGCAGATACGCAGTATTTT
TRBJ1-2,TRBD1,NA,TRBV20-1,CSAKKQGEYYYGYTF,TGCAGTGCTAAAAAACAGGGGGAGTATTACTATGGCTACACCTTC
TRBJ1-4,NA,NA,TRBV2,CASSDNNVGEKLFF,TGTGCCAGCAGTGACAACAACGTGGGTGAAAAACTGTTTTTT
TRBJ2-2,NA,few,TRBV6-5,CASMGDTGELFF,TGTGCCAGCATGGGCGATACCGGGGAGCTGTTTTTT